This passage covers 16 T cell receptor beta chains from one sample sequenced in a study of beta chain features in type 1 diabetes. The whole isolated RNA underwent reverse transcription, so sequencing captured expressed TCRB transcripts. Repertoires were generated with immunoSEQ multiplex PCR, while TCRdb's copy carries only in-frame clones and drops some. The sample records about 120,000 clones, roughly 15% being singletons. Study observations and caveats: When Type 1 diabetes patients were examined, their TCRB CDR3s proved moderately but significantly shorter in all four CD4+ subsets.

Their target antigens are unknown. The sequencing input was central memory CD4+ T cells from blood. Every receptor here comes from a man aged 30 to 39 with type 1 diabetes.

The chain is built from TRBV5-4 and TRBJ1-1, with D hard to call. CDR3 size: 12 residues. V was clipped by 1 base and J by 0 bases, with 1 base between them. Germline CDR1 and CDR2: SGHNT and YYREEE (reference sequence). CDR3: CASSLLNTEAFF. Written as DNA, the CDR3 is TGTGCCAGCAGCTTGTTGAACACTGAAGCTTTCTTT.

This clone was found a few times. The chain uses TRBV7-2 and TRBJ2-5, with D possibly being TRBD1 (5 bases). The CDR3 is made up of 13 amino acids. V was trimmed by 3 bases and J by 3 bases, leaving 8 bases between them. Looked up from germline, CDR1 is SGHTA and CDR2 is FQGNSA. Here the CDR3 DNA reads TGTGCCAGCAGCTTCAGGGTAGAAGAGACCCAGTACTTC. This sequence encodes CASSFRVEETQYF.

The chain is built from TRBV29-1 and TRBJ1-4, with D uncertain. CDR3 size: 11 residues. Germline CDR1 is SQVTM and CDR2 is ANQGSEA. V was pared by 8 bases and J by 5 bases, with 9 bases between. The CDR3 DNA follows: TGCAGCTGTAGATGGAATGAAAAACTGTTTTTT. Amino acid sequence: CSCRWNEKLFF.

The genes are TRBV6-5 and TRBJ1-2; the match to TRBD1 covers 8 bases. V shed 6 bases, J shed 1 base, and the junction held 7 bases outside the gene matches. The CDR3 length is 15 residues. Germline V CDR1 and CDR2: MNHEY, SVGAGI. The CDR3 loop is CASSSQGGNNYGYTF. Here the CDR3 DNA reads TGTGCCAGCAGCTCACAGGGGGGAAATAACTATGGCTACACCTTC.

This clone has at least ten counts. The DNA of the CDR3 is TGTGCCAGCAGCTCCTGGACAGGGTCCTACGAGCAGTACTTC. This gives the protein CASSSWTGSYEQYF. This sequence joins TRBV14 and TRBJ2-7; 8 nucleotides line up with TRBD1. V lost 5 bases and J lost 1; bases outside the gene matches: 4. This CDR3 comprises 14 residues. CDR1 and CDR2 (germline): SGHDN, FVKESK.

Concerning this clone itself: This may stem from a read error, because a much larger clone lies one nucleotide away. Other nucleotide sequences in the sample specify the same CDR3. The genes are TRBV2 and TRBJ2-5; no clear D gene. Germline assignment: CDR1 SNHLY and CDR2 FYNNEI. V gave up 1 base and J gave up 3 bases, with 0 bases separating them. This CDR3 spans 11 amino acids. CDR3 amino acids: CASSEEETQYF. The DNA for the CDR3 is TGTGCCAGCAGTGAAGAAGAGACCCAGTACTTC.

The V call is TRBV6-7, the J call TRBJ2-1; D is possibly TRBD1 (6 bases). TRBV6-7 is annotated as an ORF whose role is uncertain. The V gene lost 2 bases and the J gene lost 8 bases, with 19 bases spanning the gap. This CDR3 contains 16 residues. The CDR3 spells CASSYPDRVTLDEQFF. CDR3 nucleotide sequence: TGTGCCAGCAGTTACCCGGACAGAGTGACTCTGGATGAGCAGTTCTTC.

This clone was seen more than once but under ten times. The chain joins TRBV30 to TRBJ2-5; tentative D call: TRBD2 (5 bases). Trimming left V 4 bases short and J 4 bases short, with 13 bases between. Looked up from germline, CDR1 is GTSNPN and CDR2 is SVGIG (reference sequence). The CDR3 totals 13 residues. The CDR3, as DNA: TGTGCCTGGAATCCGAGGGTTCGAGAGACCCAGTACTTC. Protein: CAWNPRVRETQYF.

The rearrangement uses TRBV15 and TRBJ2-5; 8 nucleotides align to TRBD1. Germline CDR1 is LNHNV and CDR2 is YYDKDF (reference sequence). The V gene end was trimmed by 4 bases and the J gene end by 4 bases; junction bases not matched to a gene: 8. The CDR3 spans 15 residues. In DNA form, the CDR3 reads TGTGCCACCAGCAAAGACAGGGGTGAGGGAGAGACCCAGTACTTC. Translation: CATSKDRGEGETQYF.

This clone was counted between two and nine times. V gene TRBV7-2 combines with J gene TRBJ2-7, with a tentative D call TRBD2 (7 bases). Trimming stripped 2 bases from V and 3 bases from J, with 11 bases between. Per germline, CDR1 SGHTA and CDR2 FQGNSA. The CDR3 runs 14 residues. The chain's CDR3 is CASSLMGGLYEQYF. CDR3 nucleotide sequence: TGTGCCAGCAGCTTAATGGGGGGGCTCTACGAGCAGTACTTC.

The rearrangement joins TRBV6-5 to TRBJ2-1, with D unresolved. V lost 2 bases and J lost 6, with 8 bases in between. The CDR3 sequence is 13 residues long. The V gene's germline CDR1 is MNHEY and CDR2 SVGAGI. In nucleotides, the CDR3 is TGTGCCAGCAGTTACGTTAGCACCAATGAGCAGTTCTTC. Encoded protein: CASSYVSTNEQFF.

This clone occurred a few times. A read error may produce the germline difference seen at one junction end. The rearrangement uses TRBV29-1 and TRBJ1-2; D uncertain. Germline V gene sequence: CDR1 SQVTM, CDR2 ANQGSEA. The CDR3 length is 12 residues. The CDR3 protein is CSGESPSRGYTF. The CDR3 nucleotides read TGCAGCGGTGAAAGTCCGAGTCGTGGCTACACCTTC.

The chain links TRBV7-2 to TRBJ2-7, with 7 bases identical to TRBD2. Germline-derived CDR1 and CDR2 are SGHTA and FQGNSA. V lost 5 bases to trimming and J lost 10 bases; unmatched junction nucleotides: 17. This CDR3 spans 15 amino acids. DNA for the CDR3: TGTGCCAGCAGCGCCCTCGCGATTCGCGTAGCGGGCCAGTACTTC. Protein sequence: CASSALAIRVAGQYF.

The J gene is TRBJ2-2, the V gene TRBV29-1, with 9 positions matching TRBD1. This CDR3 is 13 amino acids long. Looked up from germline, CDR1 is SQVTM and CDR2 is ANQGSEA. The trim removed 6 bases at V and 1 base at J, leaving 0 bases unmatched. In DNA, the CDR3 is TGCAGCGTGGGACAGGGGAACACCGGGGAGCTGTTTTTT. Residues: CSVGQGNTGELFF.

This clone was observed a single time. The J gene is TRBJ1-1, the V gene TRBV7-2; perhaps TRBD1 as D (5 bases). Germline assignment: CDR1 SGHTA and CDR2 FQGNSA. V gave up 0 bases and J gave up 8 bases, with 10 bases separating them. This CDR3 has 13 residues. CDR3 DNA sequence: TGTGCCAGCAGCTTAGCTGGGGCCCGAGAAGCTTTCTTT. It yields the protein CASSLAGAREAFF.

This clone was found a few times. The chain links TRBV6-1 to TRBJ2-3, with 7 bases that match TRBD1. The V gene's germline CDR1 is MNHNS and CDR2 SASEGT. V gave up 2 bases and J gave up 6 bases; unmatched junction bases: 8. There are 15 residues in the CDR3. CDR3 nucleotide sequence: TGTGCCAGCAGTGAAATTCAGGGGGTAACTGATACGCAGTATTTT. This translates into CASSEIQGVTDTQYF.